A selection of T cell receptor beta chains follows, all from one sample in a study of T-cell reconstitution after alpha-beta-depleted transplantation in children. TCRdb reprocessed the PCR reads with MiXCR, giving one entry per CDR3 protein. Here the sample spans approximately 980,000 distinct CDR3 sequences, about 31% being singletons. Sequencing used PBMCs, mostly from graft donor cells, obtained 360 days after TCRalphabeta/CD19-depleted stem cell transplant. Receptors originate from a boy under two years old who had a stem cell transplant for SCID, so the T cells may come from the graft donor. Both conserved end residues are trimmed from each CDR3.

v_call cdr3_aa
TRBV9 ASSVGGTRGEQF
TRBV10-3 AISGDANPDTQY
TRBV4-2 ASSQDGGELADEETQY
TRBV12-3/TRBV12-4 ASSLLQGTPWAETQY
TRBV29-1 SVKQGLRLDQPQH
TRBV27 ASSLFFRGVGVGDTQY
TRBV6-1 ASSPRGGPETQY
TRBV5-1 ASSLSRGTQDTQY
TRBV29-1 SVRRGAAHYNEQF
TRBV7-9 ASSSRREQF
TRBV29-1 SVVTGVLPGANVLT
TRBV7-9 ASSLGWGQEGSEAF
TRBV7-6 ASSARATSSYNEQF
TRBV29-1 SALLGKVGTGELF
TRBV6-5 ASSYEGVHTQY
TRBV5-1 ASSLIFGGLAGLRSYEQY
TRBV5-1 ASSSTGTNEQF
TRBV5-1 ASSQGPINEQY
TRBV7-9 ASSSPGTPGQY
TRBV29-1 SVEAGEVKETQY
TRBV18 ASSPRTVYGYT
TRBV6-5 ASSYLASGGGELF
TRBV5-5 ASSGANEKLF
TRBV2 ASIFRDSLAEAF
TRBV5-1 ASSVHGTEAF
TRBV5-6 ASSQAGVFNAGELF
TRBV6-5 ASSWETGDNEQF
TRBV29-1 SVDLAGHYNEQF
TRBV4-1 ASSHPVWDTQY
TRBV12-3/TRBV12-4 ASSLLSPGHGEQY
TRBV9 ASSADTSGAWTDTQY
TRBV12-3/TRBV12-4 ASRGPGARTQY
TRBV29-1 SVLDTGGGKTQY
TRBV29-1 SVEVGGPGETQY
TRBV5-1 ASSQFSPSTDTQY
TRBV27 ASSARDYSTDTQY
TRBV30 AWRVGIGTQY
TRBV3-1 ASSQGRGSYEQY
TRBV28 ASSFLEKLF
TRBV2 ASSERETYNEQF
TRBV12-3/TRBV12-4 ASHPPGNEQF
TRBV5-1 ASSLVAGGVDGYT
TRBV5-1 ASNPHREDGTDTQY
TRBV5-6 ASGLDRVNIQY
TRBV10-2 ASKKFLADYEQY
TRBV7-9 ASSRTVGNEQF
TRBV6-2/TRBV6-3 ASRTGGHEQY
TRBV5-1 ASSLSGTEAF
TRBV12-3/TRBV12-4 ASSPLVGGWNTEAF
TRBV9 ASIIGLAGDTQY
TRBV12-3/TRBV12-4 ASQDVHYEQY